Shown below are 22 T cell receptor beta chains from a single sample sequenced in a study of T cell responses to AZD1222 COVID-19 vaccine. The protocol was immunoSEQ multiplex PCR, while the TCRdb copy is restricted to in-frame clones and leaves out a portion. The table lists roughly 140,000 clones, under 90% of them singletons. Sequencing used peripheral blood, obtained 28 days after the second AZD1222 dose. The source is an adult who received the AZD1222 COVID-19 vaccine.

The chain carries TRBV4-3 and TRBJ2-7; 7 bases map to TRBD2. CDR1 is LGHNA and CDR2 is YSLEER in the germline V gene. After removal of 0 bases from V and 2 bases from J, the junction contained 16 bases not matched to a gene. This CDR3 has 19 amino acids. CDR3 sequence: CASSQEWAGVTGRAYEQYF. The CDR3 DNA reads TGCGCCAGCAGCCAAGAATGGGCGGGAGTAACGGGGCGGGCCTACGAGCAGTACTTC.

The DNA for the CDR3 is TGCGCCAGCAGCTTACGCTCTAGCGGGAGTAATGAGCAGTTCTTC. Its protein is CASSLRSSGSNEQFF. The chain couples TRBV5-1 to TRBJ2-1; 10 positions match TRBD2. V lost 2 bases and J lost 7; bases outside the gene matches: 6. This CDR3 has 15 amino acids. Germline lookup yields CDR1 SGHRS and CDR2 YFSETQ.

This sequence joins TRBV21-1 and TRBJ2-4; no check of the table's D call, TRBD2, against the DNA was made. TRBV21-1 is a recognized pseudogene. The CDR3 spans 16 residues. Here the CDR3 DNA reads TGTGCCAGCAGCAAAGCTGTGGTCCGGGGGTTAAACATTCAGTACTTC. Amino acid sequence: CASSKAVVRGLNIQYF.

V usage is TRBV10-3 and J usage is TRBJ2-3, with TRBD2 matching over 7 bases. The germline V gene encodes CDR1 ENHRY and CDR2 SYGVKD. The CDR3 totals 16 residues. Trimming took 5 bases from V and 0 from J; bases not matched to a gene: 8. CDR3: CAISSGRGTSTDTQYF. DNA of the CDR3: TGTGCCATCAGTTCGGGGAGGGGAACTAGCACAGATACGCAGTATTTT.

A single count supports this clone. The CDR3 DNA reads TGTGCCAGCAGTTCAACCCTGGCGGCGAACTATGGCTACACCTTC. As protein: CASSSTLAANYGYTF. This chain connects TRBV28 to TRBJ1-2, with D unclear. Deletions cut 4 bases from V and 2 bases from J, with 14 bases between. CDR1 MDHEN and CDR2 SYDVKM come from the germline V gene. The CDR3 is made up of 15 amino acids.

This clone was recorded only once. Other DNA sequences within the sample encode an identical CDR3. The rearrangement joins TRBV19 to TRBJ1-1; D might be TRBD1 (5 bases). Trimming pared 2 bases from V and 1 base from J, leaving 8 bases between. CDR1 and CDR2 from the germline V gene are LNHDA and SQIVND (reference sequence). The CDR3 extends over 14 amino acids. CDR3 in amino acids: CASSIQGANTEAFF. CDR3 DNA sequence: TGTGCCAGTAGTATACAGGGAGCGAACACTGAAGCTTTCTTT.

In DNA, the CDR3 is TGTGCCAGCAGCCAAAACAAGGGACTAGCGCACACCGGGGAGCTGTTTTTT. Its translation: CASSQNKGLAHTGELFF. The chain has TRBV3-1 (or the pseudogene TRBV3-2) and TRBJ2-2, with 10 bases fitting TRBD2. This CDR3 spans 17 amino acids. From germline, CDR1 is LGHDT and CDR2 YNNKEL (reference sequence). Trimming at V came to 2 bases and at J to 3 bases, leaving 6 bases not matched to a gene.

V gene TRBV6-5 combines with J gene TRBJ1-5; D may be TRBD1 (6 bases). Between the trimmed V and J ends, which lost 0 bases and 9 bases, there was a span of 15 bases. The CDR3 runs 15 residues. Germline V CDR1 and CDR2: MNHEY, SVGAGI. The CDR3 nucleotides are TGTGCCAGCAGTTACTCGAGGACAGCCAGAGCGCCCCAGCATTTT. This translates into CASSYSRTARAPQHF.

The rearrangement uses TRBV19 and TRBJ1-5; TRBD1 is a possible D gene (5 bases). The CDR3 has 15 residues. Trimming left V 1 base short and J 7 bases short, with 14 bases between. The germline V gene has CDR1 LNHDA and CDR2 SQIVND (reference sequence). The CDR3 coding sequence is TGTGCCAGTAGTATAGCGGGGCCTCTAGGGCAGCCCCAGCATTTT. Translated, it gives CASSIAGPLGQPQHF.

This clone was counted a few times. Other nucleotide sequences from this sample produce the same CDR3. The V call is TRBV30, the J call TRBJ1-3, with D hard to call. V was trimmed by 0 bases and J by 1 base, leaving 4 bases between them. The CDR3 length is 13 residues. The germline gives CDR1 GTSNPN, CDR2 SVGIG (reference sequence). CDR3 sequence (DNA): TGTGCCTGGAGTGTAGTTTCTGGAAACACCATATATTTT. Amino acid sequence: CAWSVVSGNTIYF.

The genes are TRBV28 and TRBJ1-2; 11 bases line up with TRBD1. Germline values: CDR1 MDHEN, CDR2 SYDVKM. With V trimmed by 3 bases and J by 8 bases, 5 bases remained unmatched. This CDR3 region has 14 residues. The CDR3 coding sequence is TGTGCCAGCAGTTTGGGACAGGGGGTGAGAGGCTACACCTTC. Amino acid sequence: CASSLGQGVRGYTF.

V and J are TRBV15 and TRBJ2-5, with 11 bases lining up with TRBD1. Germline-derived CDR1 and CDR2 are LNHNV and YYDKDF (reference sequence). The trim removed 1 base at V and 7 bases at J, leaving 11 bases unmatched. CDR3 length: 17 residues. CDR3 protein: CATSRGGQGAPRGTQYF. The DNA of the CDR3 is TGTGCCACCAGCAGAGGAGGACAGGGGGCGCCCCGGGGGACCCAGTACTTC.

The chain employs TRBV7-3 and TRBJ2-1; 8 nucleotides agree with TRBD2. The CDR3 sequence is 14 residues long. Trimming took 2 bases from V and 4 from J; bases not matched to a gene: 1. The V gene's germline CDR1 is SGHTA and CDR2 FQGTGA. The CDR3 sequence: CASSLGLAYNEQFF. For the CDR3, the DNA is TGTGCCAGCAGCTTAGGACTAGCTTACAATGAGCAGTTCTTC. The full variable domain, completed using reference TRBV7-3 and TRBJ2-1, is GAGVSQTPSNKVTEKGKYVELRCDPISGHTALYWYRQSLGQGPEFLIYFQGTGAADDSGLPNDRFFAVRPEGSVSTLKIQRTERGDSAVYLCASSLGLAYNEQFFGPGTRLTVL.

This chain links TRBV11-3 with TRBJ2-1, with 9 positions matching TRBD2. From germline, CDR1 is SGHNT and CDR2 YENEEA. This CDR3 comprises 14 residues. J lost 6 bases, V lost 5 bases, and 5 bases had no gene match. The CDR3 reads CASSVSGSSNEQFF. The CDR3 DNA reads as TGTGCCAGCAGCGTTAGCGGGAGTTCCAATGAGCAGTTCTTC.

The DNA for the CDR3 is TGTGCCAGCAGTTACTCGCCCCGGAGCAATCAGCCCCAGCATTTT. Residues: CASSYSPRSNQPQHF. This chain connects TRBV6-5 to TRBJ1-5; D is unclear. V lost 0 bases and J lost 1, with 7 bases in between. CDR1 MNHEY and CDR2 SVGAGI come from the germline V gene. The CDR3 totals 15 residues.

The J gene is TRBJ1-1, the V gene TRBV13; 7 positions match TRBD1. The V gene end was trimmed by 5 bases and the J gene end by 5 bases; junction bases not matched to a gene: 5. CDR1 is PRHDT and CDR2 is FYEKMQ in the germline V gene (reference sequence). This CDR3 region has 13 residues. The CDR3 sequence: CASSATGRTEAFF. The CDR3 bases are TGTGCCAGCAGCGCGACAGGGAGAACTGAAGCTTTCTTT.

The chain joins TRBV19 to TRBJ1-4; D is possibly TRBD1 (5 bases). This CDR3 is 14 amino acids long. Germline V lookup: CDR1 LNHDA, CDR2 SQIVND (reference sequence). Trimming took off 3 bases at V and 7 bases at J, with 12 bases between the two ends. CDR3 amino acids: CASSMGQGTEKLFF. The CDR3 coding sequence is TGTGCCAGTAGTATGGGCCAGGGCACTGAAAAACTGTTTTTT.

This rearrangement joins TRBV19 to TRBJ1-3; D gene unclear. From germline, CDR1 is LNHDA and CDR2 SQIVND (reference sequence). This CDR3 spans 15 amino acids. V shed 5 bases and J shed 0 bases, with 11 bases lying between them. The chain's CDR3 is CASSADGSSGNTIYF. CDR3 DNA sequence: TGTGCCAGTAGTGCGGACGGGAGCTCTGGAAACACCATATATTTT. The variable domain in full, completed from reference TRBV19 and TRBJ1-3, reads DGGITQSPKYLFRKEGQNVTLSCEQNLNHDAMYWYRQDPGQGLRLIYYSQIVNDFQKGDIAEGYSVSREKKESFPLTVTSAQKNPTAFYLCASSADGSSGNTIYFGEGSWLTVV.

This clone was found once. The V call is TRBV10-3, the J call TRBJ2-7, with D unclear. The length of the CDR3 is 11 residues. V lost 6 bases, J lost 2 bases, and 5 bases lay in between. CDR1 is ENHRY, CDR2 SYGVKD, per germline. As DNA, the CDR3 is TGTGCCATCAGGCAGGCCTACGAGCAGTACTTC. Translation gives CAIRQAYEQYF.

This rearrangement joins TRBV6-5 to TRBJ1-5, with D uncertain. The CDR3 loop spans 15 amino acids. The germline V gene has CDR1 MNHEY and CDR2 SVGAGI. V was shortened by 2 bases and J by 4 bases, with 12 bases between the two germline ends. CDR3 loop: CASSYGQDPNQPQHF. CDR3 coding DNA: TGTGCCAGCAGTTACGGGCAGGACCCAAATCAGCCCCAGCATTTT.

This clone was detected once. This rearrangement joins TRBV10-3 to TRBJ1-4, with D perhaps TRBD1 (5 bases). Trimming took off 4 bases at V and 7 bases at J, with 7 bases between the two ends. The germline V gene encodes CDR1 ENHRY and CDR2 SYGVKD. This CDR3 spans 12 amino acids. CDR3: CAISGDREKLFF. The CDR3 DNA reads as TGTGCCATCAGTGGGGACCGTGAAAAACTGTTTTTT.

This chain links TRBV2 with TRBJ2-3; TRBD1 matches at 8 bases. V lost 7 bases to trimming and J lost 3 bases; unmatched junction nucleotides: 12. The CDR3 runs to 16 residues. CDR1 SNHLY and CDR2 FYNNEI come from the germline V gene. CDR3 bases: TGTGCCAGCACCCAAATACGGACAGGGAGTACAGATACGCAGTATTTT. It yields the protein CASTQIRTGSTDTQYF.